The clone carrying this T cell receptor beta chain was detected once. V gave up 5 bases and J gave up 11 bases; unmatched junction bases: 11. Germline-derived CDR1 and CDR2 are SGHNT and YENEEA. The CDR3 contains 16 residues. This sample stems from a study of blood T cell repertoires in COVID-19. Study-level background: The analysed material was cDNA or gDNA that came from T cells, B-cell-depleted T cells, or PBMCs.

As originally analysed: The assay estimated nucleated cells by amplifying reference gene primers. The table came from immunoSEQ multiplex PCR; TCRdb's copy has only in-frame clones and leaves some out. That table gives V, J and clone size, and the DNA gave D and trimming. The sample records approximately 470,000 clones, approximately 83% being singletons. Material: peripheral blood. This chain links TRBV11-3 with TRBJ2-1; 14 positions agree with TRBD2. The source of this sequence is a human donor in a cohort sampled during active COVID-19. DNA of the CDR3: TGTGCCAGCAGCCGGGGGACTAGCGGGAGTCCGGGGAAGCAGTTCTTC. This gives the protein CASSRGTSGSPGKQFF.